This T cell receptor (beta chain) was identified in a study of cytomegalovirus exposure and HLA in healthy donors. Notes on the study in general: The study labeled 164 TCR beta chains cytomegalovirus-associated. Later, TCR association rates were found to vary by HLA locus, highest for DRB1 and lowest for HLA-C.

Concerning this clone itself: What it binds is not known.

All donors participated as healthy donors of bone marrow. V lost 1 base to trimming and J lost 10 bases, with 5 bases between them. The CDR3 is 11 residues long. The germline gives CDR1 SGHAT, CDR2 FQNNGV. Researchers ran the PCR with 60 Vbeta and 13 Jbeta primers. Libraries were prepared by immunoSEQ multiplex PCR; TCRdb keeps only in-frame clonotypes and omits some of them. The sample has fewer than 150,000 clones; approximately 62% are singletons. The sample comprised PBMCs. V usage is TRBV11-2 and J usage is TRBJ2-1; D is undetermined. The receptor comes from a human donor in good health. The CDR3 coding sequence is TGTGCCAGCAGCTTAGGGGCCGAGCAGTTCTTC. This gives the protein CASSLGAEQFF.